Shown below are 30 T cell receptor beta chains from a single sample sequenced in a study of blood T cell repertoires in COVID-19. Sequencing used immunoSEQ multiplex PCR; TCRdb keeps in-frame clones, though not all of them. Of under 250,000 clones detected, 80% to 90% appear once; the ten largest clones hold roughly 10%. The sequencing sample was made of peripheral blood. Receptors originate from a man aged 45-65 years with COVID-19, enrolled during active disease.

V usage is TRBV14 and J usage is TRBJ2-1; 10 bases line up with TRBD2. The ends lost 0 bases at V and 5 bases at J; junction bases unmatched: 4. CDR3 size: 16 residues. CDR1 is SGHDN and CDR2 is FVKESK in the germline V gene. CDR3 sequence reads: CASSQDQAGGNNEQFF. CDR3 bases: TGTGCCAGCAGCCAAGATCAAGCGGGAGGGAACAATGAGCAGTTCTTC.

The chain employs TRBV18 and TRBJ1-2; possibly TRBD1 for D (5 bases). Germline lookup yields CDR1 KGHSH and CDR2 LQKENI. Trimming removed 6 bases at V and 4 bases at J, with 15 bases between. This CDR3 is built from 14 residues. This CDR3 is CASSPGHSAYGYTF. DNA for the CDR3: TGTGCCAGCTCTCCAGGACACTCGGCCTATGGCTACACCTTC.

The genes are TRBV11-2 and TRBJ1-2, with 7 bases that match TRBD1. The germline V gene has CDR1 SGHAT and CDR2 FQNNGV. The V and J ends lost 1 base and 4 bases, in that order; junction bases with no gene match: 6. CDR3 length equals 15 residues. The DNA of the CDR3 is TGTGCCAGCAGCTTAGGGACAGGATATGGCTATGGCTACACCTTC. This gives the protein CASSLGTGYGYGYTF.

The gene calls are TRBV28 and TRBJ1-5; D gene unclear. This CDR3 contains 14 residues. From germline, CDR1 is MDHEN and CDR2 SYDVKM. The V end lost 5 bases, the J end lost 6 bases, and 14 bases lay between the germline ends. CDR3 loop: CASSPPEAGQPQHF. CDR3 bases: TGTGCCAGCAGTCCCCCAGAGGCTGGTCAGCCCCAGCATTTT.

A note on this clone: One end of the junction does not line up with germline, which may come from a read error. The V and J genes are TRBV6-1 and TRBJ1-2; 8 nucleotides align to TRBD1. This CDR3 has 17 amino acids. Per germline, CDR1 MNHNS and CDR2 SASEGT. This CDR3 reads CASTEGTGQGSNYGYTF. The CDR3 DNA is TGTGCCAGCACTGAAGGTACCGGACAGGGCTCTAACTATGGCTACACCTTC.

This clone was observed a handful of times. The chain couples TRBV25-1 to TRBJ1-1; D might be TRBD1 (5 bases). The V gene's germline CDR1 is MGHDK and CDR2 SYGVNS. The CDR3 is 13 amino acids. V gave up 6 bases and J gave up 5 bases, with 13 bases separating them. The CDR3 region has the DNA TGTGCCAGCAGCGGGGGATCATGGACTGAAGCTTTCTTT. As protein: CASSGGSWTEAFF.

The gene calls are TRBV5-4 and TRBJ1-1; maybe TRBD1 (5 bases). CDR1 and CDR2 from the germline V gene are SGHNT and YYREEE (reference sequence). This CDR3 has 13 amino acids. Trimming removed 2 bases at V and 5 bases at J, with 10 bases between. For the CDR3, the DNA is TGTGCCAGCAGCTTCATTCAGGGAACTGAAGCTTTCTTT. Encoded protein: CASSFIQGTEAFF.

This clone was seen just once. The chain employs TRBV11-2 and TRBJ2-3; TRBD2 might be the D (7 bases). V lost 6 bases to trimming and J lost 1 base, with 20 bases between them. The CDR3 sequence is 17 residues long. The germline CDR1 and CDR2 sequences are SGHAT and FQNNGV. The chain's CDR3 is CASRTWGGALGTDTQYF. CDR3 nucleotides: TGTGCCAGCAGAACCTGGGGGGGGGCCCTCGGCACAGATACGCAGTATTTT.

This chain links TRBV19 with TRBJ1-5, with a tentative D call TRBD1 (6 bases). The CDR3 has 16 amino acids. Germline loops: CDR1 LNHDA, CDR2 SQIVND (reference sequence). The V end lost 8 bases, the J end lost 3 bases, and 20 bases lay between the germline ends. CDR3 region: CASQKRGQGNNQPQHF. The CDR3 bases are TGTGCCAGTCAGAAAAGGGGCCAGGGGAACAATCAGCCCCAGCATTTT.

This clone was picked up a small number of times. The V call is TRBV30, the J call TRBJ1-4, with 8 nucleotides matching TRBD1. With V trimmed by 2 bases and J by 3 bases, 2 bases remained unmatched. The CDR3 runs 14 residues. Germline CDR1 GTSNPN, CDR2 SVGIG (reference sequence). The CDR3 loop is CAWSRGQANEKLFF. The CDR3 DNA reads TGTGCCTGGAGTAGGGGACAGGCTAATGAAAAACTGTTTTTT. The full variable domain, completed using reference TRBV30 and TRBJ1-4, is SQTIHQWPATLVQPVGSPLSLECTVEGTSNPNLYWYRQAAGRGLQLLFYSVGIGQISSEVPQNLSASRPQDRQFILSSKKLLLSDSGFYLCAWSRGQANEKLFFGSGTQLSVL.

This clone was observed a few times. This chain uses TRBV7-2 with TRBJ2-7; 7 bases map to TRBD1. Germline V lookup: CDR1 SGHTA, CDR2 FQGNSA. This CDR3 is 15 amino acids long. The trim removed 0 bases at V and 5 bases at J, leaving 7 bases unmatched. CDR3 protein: CASSLAVTGFHEQYF. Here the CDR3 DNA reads TGTGCCAGCAGCTTAGCCGTGACAGGGTTCCACGAGCAGTACTTC.

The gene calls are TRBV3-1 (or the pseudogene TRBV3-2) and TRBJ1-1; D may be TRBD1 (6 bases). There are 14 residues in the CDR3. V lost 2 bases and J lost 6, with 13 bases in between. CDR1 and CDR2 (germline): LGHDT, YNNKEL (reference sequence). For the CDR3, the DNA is TGTGCCAGCAGCCAAAATACAGGGATCGCTGAAGCTTTCTTT. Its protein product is CASSQNTGIAEAFF.

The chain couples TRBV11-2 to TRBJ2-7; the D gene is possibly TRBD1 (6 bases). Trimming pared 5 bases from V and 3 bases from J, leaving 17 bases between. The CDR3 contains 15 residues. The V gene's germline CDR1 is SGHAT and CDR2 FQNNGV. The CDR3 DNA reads TGTGCCAGCAGCCGGACGTCGGACAGACACTACGAGCAGTACTTC. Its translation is CASSRTSDRHYEQYF.

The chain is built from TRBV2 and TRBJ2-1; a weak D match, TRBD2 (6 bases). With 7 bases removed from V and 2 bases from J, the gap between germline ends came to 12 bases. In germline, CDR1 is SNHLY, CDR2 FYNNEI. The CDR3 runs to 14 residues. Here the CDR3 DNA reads TGTGCCAGCACCTTAGCGGTCCCCTACAATGAGCAGTTCTTC. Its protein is CASTLAVPYNEQFF.

CDR3 in amino acids: CASSEAVTYEQYF. The CDR3 coding sequence is TGTGCCAGCTCGGAGGCAGTCACCTACGAGCAGTACTTC. The chain combines TRBV18 with TRBJ2-7; a weak D match, TRBD2 (5 bases). This CDR3 has 13 amino acids. CDR1 and CDR2 (germline): KGHSH, LQKENI. V was pared by 6 bases and J by 2 bases, with 11 bases between. The whole variable domain, remainder taken from reference TRBV18 and TRBJ2-7, is NAGVMQNPRHLVRRRGQEARLRCSPMKGHSHVYWYRQLPEEGLKFMVYLQKENIIDESGMPKERFSAEFPKEGPSILRIQQVVRGDSAAYFCASSEAVTYEQYFGPGTRLTVT.

The CDR3 protein is CASSPRDRPVRDYGYTF. The CDR3 DNA reads TGTGCCAGCAGCCCCCGGGACAGGCCAGTCAGGGACTATGGCTACACCTTC. The chain joins TRBV14 to TRBJ1-2; 8 bases fit TRBD1. The CDR3 totals 17 residues. Germline values: CDR1 SGHDN, CDR2 FVKESK. Trimming took 4 bases from V and 3 from J; bases not matched to a gene: 13.

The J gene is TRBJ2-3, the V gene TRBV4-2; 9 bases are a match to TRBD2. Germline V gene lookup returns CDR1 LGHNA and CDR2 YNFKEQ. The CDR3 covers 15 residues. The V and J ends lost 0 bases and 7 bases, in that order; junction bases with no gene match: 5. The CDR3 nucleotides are TGTGCCAGCAGCCAAGAAGGCGGGAGGGTACATACGCAGTATTTT. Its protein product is CASSQEGGRVHTQYF.

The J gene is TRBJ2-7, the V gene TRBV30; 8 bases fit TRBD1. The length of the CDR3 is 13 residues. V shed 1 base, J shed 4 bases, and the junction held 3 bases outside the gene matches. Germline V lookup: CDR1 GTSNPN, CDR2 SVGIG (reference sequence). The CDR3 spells CAWSGQGFYEQYF. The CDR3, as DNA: TGTGCCTGGAGTGGACAGGGGTTTTACGAGCAGTACTTC.

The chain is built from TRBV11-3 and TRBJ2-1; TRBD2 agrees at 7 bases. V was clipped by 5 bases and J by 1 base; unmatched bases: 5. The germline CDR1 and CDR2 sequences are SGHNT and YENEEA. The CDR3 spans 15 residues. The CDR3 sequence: CASSPSGESYNEQFF. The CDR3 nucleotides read TGTGCCAGCAGCCCGAGCGGGGAGTCCTACAATGAGCAGTTCTTC.

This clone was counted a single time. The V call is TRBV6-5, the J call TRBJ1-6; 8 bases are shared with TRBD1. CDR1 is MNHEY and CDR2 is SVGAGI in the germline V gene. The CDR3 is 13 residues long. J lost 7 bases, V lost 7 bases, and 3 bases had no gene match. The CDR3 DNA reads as TGTGCCAGCATGGACAGGGCGAATTCACCCCTCCACTTT. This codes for CASMDRANSPLHF.

This CDR3 reads CAWAPREAGPYNEQFF. CDR3 nucleotide sequence: TGTGCCTGGGCGCCCCGGGAGGCGGGCCCCTACAATGAGCAGTTCTTC. The chain joins TRBV30 to TRBJ2-1; TRBD2 matches at 7 bases. With 5 bases clipped from V and 2 bases from J, the junction kept 12 bases outside the gene matches. This CDR3 region has 16 residues. Germline assignment: CDR1 GTSNPN and CDR2 SVGIG (reference sequence).

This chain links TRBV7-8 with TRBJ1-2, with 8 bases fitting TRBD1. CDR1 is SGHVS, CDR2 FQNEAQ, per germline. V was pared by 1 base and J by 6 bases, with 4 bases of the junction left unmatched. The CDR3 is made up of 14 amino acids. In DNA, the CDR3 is TGTGCCAGCAGCTTAGGGACAGGGACGGATGGCTACACCTTC. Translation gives CASSLGTGTDGYTF. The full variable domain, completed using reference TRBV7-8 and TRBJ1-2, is GAGVSQSPRYKVAKRGQDVALRCDPISGHVSLFWYQQALGQGPEFLTYFQNEAQLDKSGLPSDRFFAERPEGSVSTLKIQRTQQEDSAVYLCASSLGTGTDGYTFGSGTRLTVV.

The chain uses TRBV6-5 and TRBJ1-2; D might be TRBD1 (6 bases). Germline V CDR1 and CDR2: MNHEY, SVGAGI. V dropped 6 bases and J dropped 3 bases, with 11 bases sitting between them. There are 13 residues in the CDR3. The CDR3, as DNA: TGTGCCAGCAGGAGGGGGAATGACTATGGCTACACCTTC. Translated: CASRRGNDYGYTF.

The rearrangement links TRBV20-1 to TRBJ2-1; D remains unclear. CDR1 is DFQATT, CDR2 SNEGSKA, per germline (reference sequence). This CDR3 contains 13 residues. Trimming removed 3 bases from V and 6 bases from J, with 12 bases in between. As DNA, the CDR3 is TGCAGTGCTAGTAGTAATTCAGGCAATGAGCAGTTCTTC. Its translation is CSASSNSGNEQFF.

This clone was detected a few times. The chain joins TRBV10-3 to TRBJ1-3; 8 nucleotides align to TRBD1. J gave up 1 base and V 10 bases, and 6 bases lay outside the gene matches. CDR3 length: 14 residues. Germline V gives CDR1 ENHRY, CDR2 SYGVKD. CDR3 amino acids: CATYDRGSGNTIYF. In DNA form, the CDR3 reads TGTGCCACTTACGACAGGGGATCTGGAAACACCATATATTTT.

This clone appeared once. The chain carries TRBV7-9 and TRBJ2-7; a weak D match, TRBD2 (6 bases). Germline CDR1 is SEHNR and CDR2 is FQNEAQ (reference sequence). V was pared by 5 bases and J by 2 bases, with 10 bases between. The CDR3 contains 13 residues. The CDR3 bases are TGTGCCAGCAGCGGGACTGTCCCCTACGAGCAGTACTTC. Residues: CASSGTVPYEQYF.

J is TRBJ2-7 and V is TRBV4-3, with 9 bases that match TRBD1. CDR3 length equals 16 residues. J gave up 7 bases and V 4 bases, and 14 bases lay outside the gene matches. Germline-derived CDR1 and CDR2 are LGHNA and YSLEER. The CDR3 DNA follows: TGCGCCAGCAGCCTATACTACCGGGGACAGGGAAAGGAGCAGTACTTC. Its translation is CASSLYYRGQGKEQYF.

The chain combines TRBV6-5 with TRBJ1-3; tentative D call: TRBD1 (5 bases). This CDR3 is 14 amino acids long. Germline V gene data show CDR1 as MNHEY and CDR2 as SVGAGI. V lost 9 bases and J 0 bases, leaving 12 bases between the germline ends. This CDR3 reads CASATGNSGNTIYF. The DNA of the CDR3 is TGTGCCAGTGCTACAGGAAACTCTGGAAACACCATATATTTT.

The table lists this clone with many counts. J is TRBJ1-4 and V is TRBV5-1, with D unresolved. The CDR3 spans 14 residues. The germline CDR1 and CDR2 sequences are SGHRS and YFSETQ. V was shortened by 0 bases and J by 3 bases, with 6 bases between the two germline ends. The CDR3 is CASSLGSSNEKLFF. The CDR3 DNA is TGCGCCAGCAGCTTGGGAAGCTCTAATGAAAAACTGTTTTTT.

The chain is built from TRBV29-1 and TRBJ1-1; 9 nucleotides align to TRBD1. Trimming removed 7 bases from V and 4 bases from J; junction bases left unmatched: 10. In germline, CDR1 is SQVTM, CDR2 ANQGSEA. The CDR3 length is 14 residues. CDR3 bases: TGCAGCGGTCTCAGGGACAGGGTAGGCACTGAAGCTTTCTTT. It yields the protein CSGLRDRVGTEAFF.